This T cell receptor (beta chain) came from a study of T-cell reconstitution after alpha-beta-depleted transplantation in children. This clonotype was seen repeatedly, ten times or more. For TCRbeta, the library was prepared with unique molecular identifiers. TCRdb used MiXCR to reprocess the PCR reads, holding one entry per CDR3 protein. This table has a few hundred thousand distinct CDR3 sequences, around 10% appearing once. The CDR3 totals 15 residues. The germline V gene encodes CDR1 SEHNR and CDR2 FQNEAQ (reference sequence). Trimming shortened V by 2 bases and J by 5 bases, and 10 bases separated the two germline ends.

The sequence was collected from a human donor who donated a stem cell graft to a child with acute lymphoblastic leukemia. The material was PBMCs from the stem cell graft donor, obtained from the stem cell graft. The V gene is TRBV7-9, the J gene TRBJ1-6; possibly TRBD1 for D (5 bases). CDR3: CASSLSGADNSPLHF. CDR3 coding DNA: TGTGCCAGCAGCTTAAGCGGGGCGGATAATTCACCCCTCCACTTT.